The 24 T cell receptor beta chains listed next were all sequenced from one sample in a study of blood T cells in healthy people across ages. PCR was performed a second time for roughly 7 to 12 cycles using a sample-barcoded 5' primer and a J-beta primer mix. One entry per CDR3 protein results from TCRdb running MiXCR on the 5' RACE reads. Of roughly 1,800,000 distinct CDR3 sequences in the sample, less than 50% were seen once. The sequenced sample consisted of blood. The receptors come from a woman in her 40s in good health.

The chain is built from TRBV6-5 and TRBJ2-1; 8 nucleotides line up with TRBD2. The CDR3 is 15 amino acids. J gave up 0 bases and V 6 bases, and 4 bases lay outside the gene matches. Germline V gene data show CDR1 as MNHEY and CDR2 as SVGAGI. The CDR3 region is CASRGGGSSYNEQFF. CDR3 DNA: TGTGCCAGCAGGGGCGGGGGGAGCTCCTACAATGAGCAGTTCTTC.

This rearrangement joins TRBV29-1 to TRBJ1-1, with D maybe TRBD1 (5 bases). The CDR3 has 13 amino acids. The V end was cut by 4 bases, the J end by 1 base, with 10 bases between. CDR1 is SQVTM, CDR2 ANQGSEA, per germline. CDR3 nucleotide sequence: TGCAGCGTTGCGGAGGGGTGGAACACTGAAGCTTTCTTT. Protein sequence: CSVAEGWNTEAFF. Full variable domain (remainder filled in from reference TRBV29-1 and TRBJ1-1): SAVISQKPSRDICQRGTSLTIQCQVDSQVTMMFWYRQQPGQSLTLIATANQGSEATYESGFVIDKFPISRPNLTFSTLTVSNMSPEDSSIYLCSVAEGWNTEAFFGQGTRLTVV.

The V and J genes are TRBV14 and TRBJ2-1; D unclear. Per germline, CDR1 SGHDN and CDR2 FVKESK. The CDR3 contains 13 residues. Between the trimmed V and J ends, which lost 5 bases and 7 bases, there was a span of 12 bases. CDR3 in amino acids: CASSVSVGNEQFF. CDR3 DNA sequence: TGTGCCAGCAGCGTATCAGTTGGAAATGAGCAGTTCTTC.

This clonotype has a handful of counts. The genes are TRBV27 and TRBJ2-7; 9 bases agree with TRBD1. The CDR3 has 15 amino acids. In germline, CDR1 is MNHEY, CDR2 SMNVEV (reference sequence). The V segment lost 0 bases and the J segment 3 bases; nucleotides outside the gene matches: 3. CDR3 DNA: TGTGCCAGCAGTTTATCGACAGGGGGACTCTACGAGCAGTACTTC. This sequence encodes CASSLSTGGLYEQYF.

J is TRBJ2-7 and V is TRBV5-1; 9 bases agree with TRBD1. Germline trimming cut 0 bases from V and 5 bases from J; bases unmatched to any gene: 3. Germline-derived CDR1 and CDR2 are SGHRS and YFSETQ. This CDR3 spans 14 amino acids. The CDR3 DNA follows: TGCGCCAGCAGCTTGGGGGACAGGGAAGACGAGCAGTACTTC. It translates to CASSLGDREDEQYF.

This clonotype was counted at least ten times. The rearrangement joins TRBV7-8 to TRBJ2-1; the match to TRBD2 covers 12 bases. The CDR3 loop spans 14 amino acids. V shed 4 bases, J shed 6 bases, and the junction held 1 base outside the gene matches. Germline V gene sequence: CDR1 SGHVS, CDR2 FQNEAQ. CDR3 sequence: CASSSSGGVNEQFF. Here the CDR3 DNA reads TGTGCCAGCAGCTCTAGCGGGGGGGTCAATGAGCAGTTCTTC.

Here the CDR3 reads CASSYSSELAGTQYF. DNA of the CDR3: TGTGCCAGCAGTTACTCGAGCGAACTAGCGGGGACGCAGTATTTT. The rearrangement joins TRBV6-5 to TRBJ2-3; 10 bases are a match to TRBD2. After removal of 0 bases from V and 9 bases from J, the junction contained 6 bases not matched to a gene. The CDR3 sequence is 15 residues long. CDR1 and CDR2 from the germline V gene are MNHEY and SVGAGI.

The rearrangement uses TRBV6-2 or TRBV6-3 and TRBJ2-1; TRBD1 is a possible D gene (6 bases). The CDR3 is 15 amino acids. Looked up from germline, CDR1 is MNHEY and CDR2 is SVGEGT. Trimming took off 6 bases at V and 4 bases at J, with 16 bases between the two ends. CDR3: CASRARGRGYNEQFF. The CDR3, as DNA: TGTGCCAGCAGAGCCAGGGGCAGGGGATACAATGAGCAGTTCTTC.

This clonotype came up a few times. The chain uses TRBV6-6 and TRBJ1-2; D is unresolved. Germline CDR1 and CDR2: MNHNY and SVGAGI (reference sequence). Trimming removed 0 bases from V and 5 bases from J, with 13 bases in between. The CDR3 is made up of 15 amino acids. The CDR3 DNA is TGTGCCAGCAGTTACTCGACCCCTGTAACATATGGCTACACCTTC. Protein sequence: CASSYSTPVTYGYTF.

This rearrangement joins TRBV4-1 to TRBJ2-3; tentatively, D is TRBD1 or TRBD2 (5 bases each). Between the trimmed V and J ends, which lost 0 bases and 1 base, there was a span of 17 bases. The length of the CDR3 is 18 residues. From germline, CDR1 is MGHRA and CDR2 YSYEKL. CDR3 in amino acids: CASSQEGPPEGRTDTQYF. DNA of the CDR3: TGCGCCAGCAGCCAAGAAGGCCCACCCGAGGGACGCACAGATACGCAGTATTTT.

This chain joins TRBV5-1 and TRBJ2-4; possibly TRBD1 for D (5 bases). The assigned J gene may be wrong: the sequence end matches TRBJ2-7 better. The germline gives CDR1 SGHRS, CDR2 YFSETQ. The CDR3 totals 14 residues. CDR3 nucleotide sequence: TGCGCCAGCAGCTTAGTGACAGACTTCTACGAGCAGTACTTC. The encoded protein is CASSLVTDFYEQYF.

The CDR3 coding sequence is TGTGCCACCCACAGGGTTGATGGCTACACCTTC. The encoded protein is CATHRVDGYTF. The chain links TRBV28 to TRBJ1-2; a possible D gene is TRBD1 (6 bases). Germline CDR1 is MDHEN and CDR2 is SYDVKM. Trimming removed 10 bases from V and 6 bases from J, with 12 bases in between. CDR3 length equals 11 residues.

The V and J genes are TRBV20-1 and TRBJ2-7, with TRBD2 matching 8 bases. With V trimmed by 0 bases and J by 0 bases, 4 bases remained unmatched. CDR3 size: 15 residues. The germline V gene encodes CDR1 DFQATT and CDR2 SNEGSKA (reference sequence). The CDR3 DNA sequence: TGCAGTGCTAGAGATTCGGGGGGGGCCTCCTACGAGCAGTACTTC. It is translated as CSARDSGGASYEQYF.

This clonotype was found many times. The CDR3 loop is CATRATGGQETQYF. The CDR3 coding sequence is TGTGCCACCAGGGCGACAGGGGGCCAAGAGACCCAGTACTTC. The V gene is TRBV24-1, the J gene TRBJ2-5, with 9 bases identical to TRBD1. The junction had 3 bases not matched to a gene; V was cut back by 7 bases and J by 1 base. This CDR3 has 14 residues. Germline lookup yields CDR1 KGHDR and CDR2 SFDVKD.

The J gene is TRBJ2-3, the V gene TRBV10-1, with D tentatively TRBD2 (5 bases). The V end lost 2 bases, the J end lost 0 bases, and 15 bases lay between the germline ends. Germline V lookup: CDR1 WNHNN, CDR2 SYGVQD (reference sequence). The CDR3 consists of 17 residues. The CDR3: CASSEAGTWGSTDTQYF. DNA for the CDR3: TGCGCCAGCAGTGAGGCGGGTACCTGGGGTAGCACAGATACGCAGTATTTT.

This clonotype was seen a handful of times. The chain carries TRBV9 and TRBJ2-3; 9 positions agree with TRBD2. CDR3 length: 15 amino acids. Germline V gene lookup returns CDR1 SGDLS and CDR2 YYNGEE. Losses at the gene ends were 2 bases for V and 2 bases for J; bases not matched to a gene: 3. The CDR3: CASSVAGGVTDTQYF. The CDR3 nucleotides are TGTGCCAGCAGCGTTGCGGGGGGGGTCACAGATACGCAGTATTTT.

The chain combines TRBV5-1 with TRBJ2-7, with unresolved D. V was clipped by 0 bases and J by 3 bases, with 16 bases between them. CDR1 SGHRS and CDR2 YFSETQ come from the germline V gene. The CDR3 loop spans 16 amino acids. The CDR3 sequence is CASSLALSDWDYEQYF. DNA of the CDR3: TGCGCCAGCAGCTTGGCCCTCTCAGATTGGGACTACGAGCAGTACTTC.

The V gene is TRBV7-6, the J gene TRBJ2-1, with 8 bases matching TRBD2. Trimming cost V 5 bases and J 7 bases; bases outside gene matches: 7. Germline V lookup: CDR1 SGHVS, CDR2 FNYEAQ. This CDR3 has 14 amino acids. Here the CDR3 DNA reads TGTGCCAGCAGCCCGACTAGCGTACTAAATGAGCAGTTCTTC. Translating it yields CASSPTSVLNEQFF.

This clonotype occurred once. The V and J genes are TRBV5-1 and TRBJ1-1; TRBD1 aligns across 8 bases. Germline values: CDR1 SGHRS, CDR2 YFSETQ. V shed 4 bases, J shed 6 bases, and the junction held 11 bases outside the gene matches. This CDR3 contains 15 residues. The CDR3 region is CASSQGATGDAEAFF. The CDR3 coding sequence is TGCGCCAGCAGCCAAGGGGCGACAGGGGACGCTGAAGCTTTCTTT.

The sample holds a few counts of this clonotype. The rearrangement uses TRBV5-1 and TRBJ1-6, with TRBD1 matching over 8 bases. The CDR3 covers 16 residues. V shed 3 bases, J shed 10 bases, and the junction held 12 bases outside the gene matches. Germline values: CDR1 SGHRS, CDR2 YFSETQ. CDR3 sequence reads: CASSSQPGQAGSPLHF. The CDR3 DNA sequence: TGCGCCAGCAGCTCACAACCGGGACAGGCTGGCTCACCCCTCCACTTT.

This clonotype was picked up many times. The CDR3 coding sequence is TGTGCCAGCAGCTGGGACAGGCAAGAGACCCAGTACTTC. It encodes CASSWDRQETQYF. The V call is TRBV7-2, the J call TRBJ2-5; 8 positions agree with TRBD1. CDR1 and CDR2 (germline): SGHTA, FQGNSA. CDR3 length: 13 residues. J gave up 2 bases and V 4 bases, and 0 bases lay outside the gene matches.

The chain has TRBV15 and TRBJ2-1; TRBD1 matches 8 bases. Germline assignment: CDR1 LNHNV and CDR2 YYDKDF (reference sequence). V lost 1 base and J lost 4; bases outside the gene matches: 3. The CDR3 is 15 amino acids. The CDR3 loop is CATSRGGQVYNEQFF. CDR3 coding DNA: TGTGCCACCAGCAGAGGGGGACAGGTGTACAATGAGCAGTTCTTC.

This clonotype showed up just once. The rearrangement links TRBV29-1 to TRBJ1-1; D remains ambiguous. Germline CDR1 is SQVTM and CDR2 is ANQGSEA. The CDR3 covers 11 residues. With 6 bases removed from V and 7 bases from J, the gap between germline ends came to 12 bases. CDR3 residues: CSVRKSVEAFF. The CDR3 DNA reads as TGCAGCGTAAGAAAATCCGTTGAAGCTTTCTTT. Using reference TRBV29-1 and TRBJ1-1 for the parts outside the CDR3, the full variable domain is SAVISQKPSRDICQRGTSLTIQCQVDSQVTMMFWYRQQPGQSLTLIATANQGSEATYESGFVIDKFPISRPNLTFSTLTVSNMSPEDSSIYLCSVRKSVEAFFGQGTRLTVV.

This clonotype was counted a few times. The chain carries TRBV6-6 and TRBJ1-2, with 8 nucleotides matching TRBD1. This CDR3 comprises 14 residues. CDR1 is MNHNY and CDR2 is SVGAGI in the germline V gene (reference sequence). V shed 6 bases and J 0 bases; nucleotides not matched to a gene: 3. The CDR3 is CASSTGQANYGYTF. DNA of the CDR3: TGTGCCAGCAGCACGGGACAGGCTAACTATGGCTACACCTTC.